Below are 20 T cell receptor beta chains sequenced from a single sample in a study of T cells in Graves' hyperthyroidism and ophthalmopathy. It was RNA transcripts that yielded the amplified TCR beta CDR3 regions. First-round RT-PCR with HTBI primers amplified the TCR CDR3 region. TCRdb analysed the multiplex PCR reads with MiXCR anew, one entry per CDR3 protein. The repertoire holds tens of thousands of distinct CDR3 sequences, with around half as singletons. Source material: blood. The receptors shown here come from a woman aged 45 to 65 with Graves' hyperthyroidism that later progressed to Graves' ophthalmopathy.

Turning to this clonotype: The junction shows a germline mismatch at one end, possibly a read error. V gene TRBV11-1 combines with J gene TRBJ2-3; TRBD1 is a possible D gene (6 bases). Germline V gene sequence: CDR1 SGHAT, CDR2 FQDESV (reference sequence). This CDR3 has 15 residues. The CDR3 DNA reads as TGTGCCAGTAGCTTATCGGACAGAAGCGCAGATACGCAGTATTTT. This encodes CASSLSDRSADTQYF. Looking up the rest from reference TRBV11-1 and TRBJ2-3 gives the full variable domain: EAEVAQSPRYKITEKSQAVAFWCDPISGHATLYWYRQILGQGPELLVQFQDESVVDDSQLPKDRFSAERLKGVDSTLKIQPAELGDSAMYLCASSLSDRSADTQYFGPGTRLTVL.

This clonotype qualifies as medium-sized. The chain couples TRBV7-6 to TRBJ2-5; D may be TRBD1 or TRBD2 (5 bases each). This CDR3 comprises 15 residues. Germline V CDR1 and CDR2: SGHVS, FNYEAQ. Trimming cost V 1 base and J 2 bases, with 11 bases left between them. The DNA of the CDR3 is TGTGCCAGCAGCTTAGGTTCCGGGACGCAAGAGACCCAGTACTTC. It specifies CASSLGSGTQETQYF.

This clonotype was detected ten times or more. DNA of the CDR3: TGTGCCAGCAGCCAAGATCAGGGGGTCCGCAATGAGCAGTTCTTC. Amino acid sequence: CASSQDQGVRNEQFF. This chain uses TRBV3-1 with TRBJ2-1; 7 bases line up with TRBD1. V was clipped by 0 bases and J by 6 bases; unmatched bases: 5. Germline V CDR1 and CDR2: LGHDT, YNNKEL (reference sequence). The CDR3 is 15 residues long.

Many counts were recorded for this clonotype. The chain couples TRBV5-1 to TRBJ1-1, with a possible D match to TRBD1 (6 bases). CDR3 length equals 15 residues. The V gene lost 2 bases and the J gene lost 4 bases, with 15 bases spanning the gap. Germline CDR1 reads SGHRS; CDR2 reads YFSETQ. CDR3 in DNA: TGCGCCAGCAGCTTCAACCTACAGGGAGGCACTGAAGCTTTCTTT. Protein product: CASSFNLQGGTEAFF. The full variable domain, with the rest looked up from reference TRBV5-1 and TRBJ1-1, is KAGVTQTPRYLIKTRGQQVTLSCSPISGHRSVSWYQQTPGQGLQFLFEYFSETQRNKGNFPGRFSGRQFSNSRSEMNVSTLELGDSALYLCASSFNLQGGTEAFFGQGTRLTVV.

This clonotype was observed at least ten times. V and J are TRBV5-1 and TRBJ2-3, with D uncertain. The CDR3 totals 16 residues. Germline loops: CDR1 SGHRS, CDR2 YFSETQ. V lost 0 bases and J 3 bases, leaving 14 bases between the germline ends. The chain's CDR3 is CASSLGQTYRTDTQYF. CDR3 coding DNA: TGCGCCAGCAGCTTGGGGCAGACTTATCGGACAGATACGCAGTATTTT.

The chain employs TRBV20-1 and TRBJ1-5; 7 bases match TRBD1. Germline CDR1 and CDR2: DFQATT and SNEGSKA (reference sequence). Trimming took 4 bases from V and 3 from J; bases not matched to a gene: 9. The CDR3 has 15 residues. CDR3 residues: CSAKRTGTPNQPQHF. CDR3 coding DNA: TGCAGTGCTAAAAGGACAGGAACCCCCAATCAGCCCCAGCATTTT.

This clonotype was counted ten times or more. The chain carries TRBV18 and TRBJ2-7; D gene ambiguous. Germline assignment: CDR1 KGHSH and CDR2 LQKENI. V was cut by 2 bases and J by 5 bases, with 7 bases left in between. This CDR3 has 12 amino acids. CDR3 protein: CASSPNPNEQYF. In DNA, the CDR3 is TGTGCCAGCTCACCAAACCCCAACGAGCAGTACTTC.

This clonotype was counted ten times or more. The chain has TRBV29-1 and TRBJ1-3, with D perhaps TRBD1 (5 bases). Germline loops: CDR1 SQVTM, CDR2 ANQGSEA. Between the trimmed V and J ends, which lost 6 bases and 0 bases, there was a span of 9 bases. There are 13 residues in the CDR3. The CDR3 region has the DNA TGCAGCGTGAGCCAGGGCTCTGGAAACACCATATATTTT. Its protein product is CSVSQGSGNTIYF.

Worth noting for this clonotype: This likely comes from a read error, as the CDR3 has no conserved phenylalanine or tryptophan at its end. Because the CDR3's place on the DNA is in doubt, the DNA is left out and the CDR3 is given as listed by TCRdb. The chain links TRBV6-5 to TRBJ1-4; the DNA was not used to check the table's D call, TRBD1. The CDR3 region is 11 residues in length, termini included. Germline-derived CDR1 and CDR2 are MNHEY and SVGAGI. The chain's CDR3 is CASSYEQGLGY.

This clonotype appeared many times. This chain joins TRBV5-1 and TRBJ2-3; D gene ambiguous. Trimming stripped 3 bases from V and 3 bases from J, with 14 bases between. The CDR3 length is 15 residues. The germline V gene encodes CDR1 SGHRS and CDR2 YFSETQ. The DNA of the CDR3 is TGCGCCAGCAGCTGGGGTGGCTCTCGGACAGATACGCAGTATTTT. Its protein is CASSWGGSRTDTQYF.

This clonotype was counted only a few times. The chain employs TRBV28 and TRBJ1-4, with D maybe TRBD1 (5 bases). Germline CDR1 MDHEN, CDR2 SYDVKM. This CDR3 comprises 14 residues. The ends were cut back, 1 base at V and 7 bases at J, with 10 bases in the middle. As DNA, the CDR3 is TGTGCCAGCAGTTTATCAAGGGGAGGTGAAAAACTGTTTTTT. It codes for CASSLSRGGEKLFF.

As regards this clonotype: Possible read error: a much larger clone is one base away. The rearrangement uses TRBV28 and TRBJ1-1, with TRBD1 matching 10 bases. In germline, CDR1 is MDHEN, CDR2 SYDVKM. V dropped 2 bases and J dropped 9; count of bases not matched to a gene: 3. This CDR3 is built from 13 residues. The CDR3 region is CASSLDRGLKAFF. The CDR3 DNA reads TGTGCCAGCAGTTTAGACAGGGGGCTTAAAGCTTTCTTT.

The chain combines TRBV6-5 with TRBJ1-2; 8 positions agree with TRBD1. Looked up from germline, CDR1 is MNHEY and CDR2 is SVGAGI. The V and J ends lost 0 bases and 2 bases, in that order; junction bases with no gene match: 8. The CDR3 sequence is 17 residues long. CDR3 DNA: TGTGCCAGCAGTTACTCGGAGGGAAGACAGGGGAACTATGGCTACACCTTC. Its translation is CASSYSEGRQGNYGYTF.

This clonotype appeared many times. The chain carries TRBV18 and TRBJ2-7; unclear D gene. V lost 3 bases and J lost 2, with 8 bases in between. The CDR3 contains 13 residues. Per germline, CDR1 KGHSH and CDR2 LQKENI. For the CDR3, the DNA is TGTGCCAGCTCACCGGCCACCACCTACGAGCAGTACTTC. Encoded protein: CASSPATTYEQYF. The variable domain in full, completed from reference TRBV18 and TRBJ2-7, reads NAGVMQNPRHLVRRRGQEARLRCSPMKGHSHVYWYRQLPEEGLKFMVYLQKENIIDESGMPKERFSAEFPKEGPSILRIQQVVRGDSAAYFCASSPATTYEQYFGPGTRLTVT.

The V gene is TRBV15, the J gene TRBJ2-7; D is unresolved. Germline assignment: CDR1 LNHNV and CDR2 YYDKDF (reference sequence). The CDR3 totals 13 residues. V was trimmed by 3 bases and J by 3 bases, leaving 9 bases between them. CDR3 sequence reads: CATSSSARYEQYF. CDR3 sequence (DNA): TGTGCCACCAGCAGCTCTGCTCGCTACGAGCAGTACTTC.

This clonotype came up a few times. The DNA for the CDR3 is TGCAGTGCCACTCCAATGACGGAGTCTAATGAAAAACTGTTTTTT. It specifies CSATPMTESNEKLFF. The chain combines TRBV20-1 with TRBJ1-4; D is uncertain. From germline, CDR1 is DFQATT and CDR2 SNEGSKA (reference sequence). The CDR3 contains 15 residues. The V end lost 6 bases, the J end lost 3 bases, and 17 bases lay between the germline ends.

The rearrangement uses TRBV9 and TRBJ1-2; no firm D call. V was trimmed by 7 bases and J by 2 bases, leaving 9 bases between them. Germline V gives CDR1 SGDLS, CDR2 YYNGEE. The CDR3 spans 12 residues. This CDR3 is CASALRNYGYTF. The CDR3 DNA sequence: TGTGCCAGCGCTCTAAGAAACTATGGCTACACCTTC. The variable domain in full, completed from reference TRBV9 and TRBJ1-2, reads DSGVTQTPKHLITATGQRVTLRCSPRSGDLSVYWYQQSLDQGLQFLIQYYNGEERAKGNILERFSAQQFPDLHSELNLSSLELGDSALYFCASALRNYGYTFGSGTRLTVV.

Turning to this clonotype: The junction departs from the called germline gene at one end, perhaps through a read error. The chain links TRBV7-3 to TRBJ2-3; possibly TRBD2 for D (5 bases). CDR1 SGHTA and CDR2 FQGTGA come from the germline V gene. This CDR3 comprises 14 residues. The CDR3: CASSLISPGDTQYF. CDR3 in DNA: TGCGCCAGCAGCTTAATATCCCCGGGGGATACGCAGTATTTT.

Details on this clonotype: The germline gene is not matched at one end of the junction; a read error may be the cause. The chain is built from TRBV7-6 and TRBJ1-4; D is undetermined. Germline loops: CDR1 SGHVS, CDR2 FNYEAQ. The CDR3 consists of 14 residues. DNA of the CDR3: TGTGCCAGCAGCCCACAGTCTACTAATGAGAAACTGTTTTTT. Protein: CASSPQSTNEKLFF. The whole variable domain, remainder taken from reference TRBV7-6 and TRBJ1-4, is GAGVSQSPRYKVTKRGQDVALRCDPISGHVSLYWYRQALGQGPEFLTYFNYEAQQDKSGLPNDRFSAERPEGSISTLTIQRTEQRDSAMYRCASSPQSTNEKLFFGSGTQLSVL.

This chain connects TRBV7-2 to TRBJ1-2; D gene ambiguous. V lost 5 bases to trimming and J lost 0 bases, with 10 bases between them. CDR3 size: 14 residues. Germline lookup yields CDR1 SGHTA and CDR2 FQGNSA. The CDR3 reads CASSDWWANYGYTF. DNA of the CDR3: TGTGCCAGCAGCGATTGGTGGGCTAACTATGGCTACACCTTC.